What follows are 15 T cell receptor beta chains derived from one specimen sequenced in a study of post-analysis software for immune sequencing data. Libraries were made from TCR beta cDNA, and they carried unique molecular identifiers. TCRdb reprocessed the PCR reads with MiXCR, giving one entry per CDR3 protein. The sample lists around 400,000 distinct CDR3 sequences, about a third occurring once. Study-wide results and limits: TRBV segments more frequent in patients than in controls numbered several and included TRBV5-6, TRBV5-1 and TRBV20-1.

Their antigens remain unidentified. The sample was blood. Every receptor here comes from a girl under 18 with multiple sclerosis.

This clonotype came up once. The chain couples TRBV5-6 to TRBJ2-1; 10 positions match TRBD1. This CDR3 spans 13 amino acids. J was trimmed by 10 bases and V by 4 bases; bases with no gene match: 5. Germline CDR1 reads SGHDT; CDR2 reads YYEEEE. The CDR3 DNA reads TGTGCCAGCAGCAACCGGGACAGGGGCGAGCAGTTCTTC. This gives the protein CASSNRDRGEQFF.

This clonotype has just a few counts. The gene calls are TRBV7-8 and TRBJ2-7; D remains unclear. The CDR3 runs 12 residues. Per the germline V gene, CDR1 is SGHVS and CDR2 is FQNEAQ. V dropped 5 bases and J dropped 6 bases, with 11 bases sitting between them. DNA of the CDR3: TGTGCCAGCAGCCTAGTAGTCCCCGAGCAGTACTTC. Its protein product is CASSLVVPEQYF.

About this clonotype: The junction and the germline gene differ at one end; a read error may be behind it. The rearrangement uses TRBV11-2 and TRBJ1-2; D is perhaps TRBD1 (5 bases). CDR1 and CDR2 from the germline V gene are SGHAT and FQNNGV. The CDR3 is 14 residues long. The CDR3 is CASSFGQGGYDYTF. For the CDR3, the DNA is TGTGCCAGCAGCTTCGGCCAGGGAGGCTATGACTACACCTTC. Filled out from reference TRBV11-2 and TRBJ1-2, the complete variable domain reads EAGVAQSPRYKIIEKRQSVAFWCNPISGHATLYWYQQILGQGPKLLIQFQNNGVVDDSQLPKDRFSAERLKGVDSTLKIQPAKLEDSAVYLCASSFGQGGYDYTFGSGTRLTVV.

This clonotype was counted ten times or more. The chain links TRBV10-3 to TRBJ2-5; possibly TRBD2 for D (6 bases). V was pared by 4 bases and J by 2 bases, with 14 bases between. CDR3 size: 15 residues. Germline V gene lookup returns CDR1 ENHRY and CDR2 SYGVKD. The CDR3 region has the DNA TGTGCCATCAGTGCTGTAACGGGGGTACAAGAGACCCAGTACTTC. Its translation: CAISAVTGVQETQYF.

This clonotype was picked up a small number of times. V usage is TRBV25-1 and J usage is TRBJ1-1; D unresolved. CDR1 is MGHDK and CDR2 is SYGVNS in the germline V gene. The CDR3 extends over 11 amino acids. V dropped 8 bases and J dropped 9 bases, with 13 bases sitting between them. The CDR3 region is CASASGRQAFF. DNA of the CDR3: TGTGCCAGCGCCTCGGGCCGACAAGCTTTCTTT.

The chain employs TRBV9 and TRBJ1-2; 8 bases are shared with TRBD1. Germline V lookup: CDR1 SGDLS, CDR2 YYNGEE. The CDR3 contains 16 residues. Unmatched junction bases numbered 5, after V lost 1 base and J lost 0 bases. The CDR3 here is CASSVQDRESNYGYTF. CDR3 bases: TGTGCCAGCAGCGTACAGGACAGGGAGTCTAACTATGGCTACACCTTC.

Only one count was recorded for this clonotype. The V gene is TRBV20-1, the J gene TRBJ2-7, with D perhaps matching TRBD1 (5 bases). The end of the DNA aligns better with TRBJ2-5, so the J call may be wrong. This CDR3 has 16 residues. The germline V gene has CDR1 DFQATT and CDR2 SNEGSKA (reference sequence). The CDR3 coding sequence is TGCAGTGCTAGTCAGGGATGGAGCCCTCGCCAAGAGACCCAGTACTTC. Translation: CSASQGWSPRQETQYF.

This clonotype occurred a few times. The chain has TRBV6-9 and TRBJ2-7; 9 nucleotides agree with TRBD1. CDR1 and CDR2 (germline): MNHGY, SVAAGI. V was pared by 4 bases and J by 3 bases, with 19 bases of the junction left unmatched. This CDR3 has 19 residues. CDR3 DNA: TGTGCCAGCAGTTGGGGGACAGGGACCCTTACAGGGATGGTCTACGAGCAGTACTTC. As protein: CASSWGTGTLTGMVYEQYF.

This chain uses TRBV7-3 with TRBJ2-1; no clear D gene. The CDR3 runs to 15 residues. With 0 bases removed from V and 8 bases from J, the gap between germline ends came to 14 bases. CDR1 SGHTA and CDR2 FQGTGA come from the germline V gene. This CDR3 is CASSLTPGPLYEQFF. In nucleotides, the CDR3 is TGTGCCAGCAGCTTAACACCCGGTCCCCTGTATGAGCAGTTCTTC. Filled out from reference TRBV7-3 and TRBJ2-1, the complete variable domain reads GAGVSQTPSNKVTEKGKYVELRCDPISGHTALYWYRQSLGQGPEFLIYFQGTGAADDSGLPNDRFFAVRPEGSVSTLKIQRTERGDSAVYLCASSLTPGPLYEQFFGPGTRLTVL.

The V call is TRBV7-2, the J call TRBJ2-1; 8 bases line up with TRBD2. CDR3 length equals 17 residues. Germline loops: CDR1 SGHTA, CDR2 FQGNSA. The V and J ends lost 5 bases and 6 bases, in that order; junction bases with no gene match: 15. The DNA of the CDR3 is TGTGCCAGCAGCCCAAGGGGCCTGGGGGCGGGAGGCAATGAGCAGTTCTTC. Its protein product is CASSPRGLGAGGNEQFF.

The chain uses TRBV12-3 or TRBV12-4 and TRBJ2-3; 10 positions match TRBD2. Trimming took 5 bases from V and 2 from J; bases not matched to a gene: 7. CDR3 size: 16 residues. CDR3 DNA: TGTGCCAGCAGTACCTCACTAGCGGGGTACACAGATACGCAGTATTTT. This codes for CASSTSLAGYTDTQYF.

The sample holds a few counts of this clonotype. V gene TRBV12-3 or TRBV12-4 combines with J gene TRBJ1-5; D remains ambiguous. This CDR3 is built from 12 residues. V lost 3 bases and J lost 6, with 6 bases in between. CDR3 bases: TGTGCCAGCAGTTTTTATCGTCAGCCCCAGCATTTT. Its protein is CASSFYRQPQHF.

This clonotype came up a few times. The CDR3 spells CASSHGGGGEANEQFF. CDR3 nucleotides: TGTGCCAGCAGCCACGGAGGCGGGGGGGAAGCCAATGAGCAGTTCTTC. V is TRBV6-6 and J is TRBJ2-1; TRBD2 agrees at 9 bases. This CDR3 spans 16 amino acids. Trimming cost V 6 bases and J 6 bases; bases outside gene matches: 12. In germline, CDR1 is MNHNY, CDR2 SVGAGI (reference sequence).

The rearrangement uses TRBV27 and TRBJ2-5; the D is unclear. With the DNA end fitting TRBJ2-7 better, the J assignment may be wrong. CDR3 length equals 13 residues. The germline V gene has CDR1 MNHEY and CDR2 SMNVEV (reference sequence). In DNA, the CDR3 is TGTGCCAGCAGTTTATCCATGGTGTACGAGCAGTACTTC. It translates to CASSLSMVYEQYF.

This clonotype was seen a handful of times. The chain employs TRBV11-2 and TRBJ2-3; TRBD1 matches 7 bases. Germline lookup yields CDR1 SGHAT and CDR2 FQNNGV. V trimming: 8 bases; J trimming: 0 bases; junction bases outside the gene matches: 8. The CDR3 covers 15 residues. The chain's CDR3 is CASSPQGVSTDTQYF. CDR3 DNA sequence: TGTGCCAGCTCCCCTCAGGGGGTTAGCACAGATACGCAGTATTTT.